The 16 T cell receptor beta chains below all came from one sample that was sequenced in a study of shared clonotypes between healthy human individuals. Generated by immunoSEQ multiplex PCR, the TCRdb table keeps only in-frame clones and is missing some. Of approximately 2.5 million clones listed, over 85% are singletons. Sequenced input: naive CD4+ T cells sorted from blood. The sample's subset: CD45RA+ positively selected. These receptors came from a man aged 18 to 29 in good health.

CDR3 in DNA: TGTGCCTGGAGTGTAACAGGGGGGAGGTCACCCCTCCACTTT. This encodes CAWSVTGGRSPLHF. This rearrangement joins TRBV30 to TRBJ1-6, with 8 bases that match TRBD1. Looked up from germline, CDR1 is GTSNPN and CDR2 is SVGIG (reference sequence). V shed 0 bases and J 10 bases; nucleotides not matched to a gene: 5. This CDR3 has 14 residues.

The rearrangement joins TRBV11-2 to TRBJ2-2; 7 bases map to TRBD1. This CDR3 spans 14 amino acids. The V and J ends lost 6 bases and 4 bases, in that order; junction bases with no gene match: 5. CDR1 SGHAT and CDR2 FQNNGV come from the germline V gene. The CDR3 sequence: CASSRGTATGELFF. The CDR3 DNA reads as TGTGCCAGCAGTCGTGGGACAGCCACCGGGGAGCTGTTTTTT. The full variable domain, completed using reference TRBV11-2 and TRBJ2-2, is EAGVAQSPRYKIIEKRQSVAFWCNPISGHATLYWYQQILGQGPKLLIQFQNNGVVDDSQLPKDRFSAERLKGVDSTLKIQPAKLEDSAVYLCASSRGTATGELFFGEGSRLTVL.

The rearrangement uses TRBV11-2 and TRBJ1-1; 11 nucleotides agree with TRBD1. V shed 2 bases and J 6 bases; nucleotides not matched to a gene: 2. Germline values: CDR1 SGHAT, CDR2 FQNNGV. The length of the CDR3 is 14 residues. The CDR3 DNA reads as TGTGCCAGCAGCTTACAGGGACAGGGGGCTGAAGCTTTCTTT. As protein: CASSLQGQGAEAFF.

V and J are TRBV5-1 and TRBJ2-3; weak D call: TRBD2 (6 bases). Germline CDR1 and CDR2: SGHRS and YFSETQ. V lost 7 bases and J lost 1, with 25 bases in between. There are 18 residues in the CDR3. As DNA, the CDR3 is TGCGCCAGCCAGAACCGGGACTCCCCTTTTTCCCGCACAGATACGCAGTATTTT. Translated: CASQNRDSPFSRTDTQYF.

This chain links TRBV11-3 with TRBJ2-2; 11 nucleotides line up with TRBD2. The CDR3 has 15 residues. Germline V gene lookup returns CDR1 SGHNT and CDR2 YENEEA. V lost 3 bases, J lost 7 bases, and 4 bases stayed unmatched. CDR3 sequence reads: CASSLDTSGGGELFF. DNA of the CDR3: TGTGCCAGCAGCTTGGATACTAGCGGGGGCGGGGAGCTGTTTTTT.

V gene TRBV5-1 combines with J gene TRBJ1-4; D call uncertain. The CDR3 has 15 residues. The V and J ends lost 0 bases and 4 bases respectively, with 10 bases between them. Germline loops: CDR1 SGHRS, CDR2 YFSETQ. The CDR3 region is CASSLGGRSNEKLFF. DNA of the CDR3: TGCGCCAGCAGCTTGGGGGGAAGGAGTAATGAAAAACTGTTTTTT.

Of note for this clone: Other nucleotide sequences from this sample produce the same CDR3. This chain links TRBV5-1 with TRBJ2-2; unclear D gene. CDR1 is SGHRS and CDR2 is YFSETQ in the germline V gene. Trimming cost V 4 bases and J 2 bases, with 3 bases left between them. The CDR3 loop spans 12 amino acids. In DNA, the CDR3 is TGCGCCAGCAGCCCAAACACCGGGGAGCTGTTTTTT. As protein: CASSPNTGELFF. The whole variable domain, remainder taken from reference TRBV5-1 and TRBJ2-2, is KAGVTQTPRYLIKTRGQQVTLSCSPISGHRSVSWYQQTPGQGLQFLFEYFSETQRNKGNFPGRFSGRQFSNSRSEMNVSTLELGDSALYLCASSPNTGELFFGEGSRLTVL.

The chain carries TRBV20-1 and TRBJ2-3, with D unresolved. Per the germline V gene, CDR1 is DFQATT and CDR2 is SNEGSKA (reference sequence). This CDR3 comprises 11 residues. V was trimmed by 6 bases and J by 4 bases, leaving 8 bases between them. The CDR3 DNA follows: TGCAGTGCGGAGACGGCAGATACGCAGTATTTT. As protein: CSAETADTQYF.

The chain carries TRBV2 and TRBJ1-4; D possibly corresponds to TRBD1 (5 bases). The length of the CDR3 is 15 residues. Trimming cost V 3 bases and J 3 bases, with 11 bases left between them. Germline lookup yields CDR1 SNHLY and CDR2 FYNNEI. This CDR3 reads CASSDPGRPNEKLFF. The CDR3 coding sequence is TGTGCCAGCAGTGACCCAGGGAGGCCTAATGAAAAACTGTTTTTT.

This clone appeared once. DNA of the CDR3: TGTGCCAGCAGCTCCCGGGGTCTAGCGGGAAACTACAATGAGCAGTTCTTC. Translation gives CASSSRGLAGNYNEQFF. The rearrangement uses TRBV7-2 and TRBJ2-1; 9 nucleotides align to TRBD2. The junction had 10 bases not matched to a gene; V was cut back by 4 bases and J by 3 bases. The CDR3 loop spans 17 amino acids. Germline CDR1 reads SGHTA; CDR2 reads FQGNSA.

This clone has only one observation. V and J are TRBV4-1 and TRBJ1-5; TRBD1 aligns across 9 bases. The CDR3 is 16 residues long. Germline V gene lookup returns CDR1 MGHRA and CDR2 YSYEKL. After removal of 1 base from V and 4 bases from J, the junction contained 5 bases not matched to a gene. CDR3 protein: CASSQGAGQGNQPQHF. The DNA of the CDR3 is TGCGCCAGCAGCCAAGGTGCGGGACAGGGTAATCAGCCCCAGCATTTT.

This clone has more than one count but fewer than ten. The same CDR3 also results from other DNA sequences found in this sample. The CDR3 is CASSLAGTVNQPQHF. In DNA form, the CDR3 reads TGTGCCAGCAGCTTAGCGGGGACAGTCAATCAGCCCCAGCATTTT. The chain has TRBV7-9 and TRBJ1-5; TRBD1 matches at 7 bases. J was trimmed by 3 bases and V by 0 bases; bases with no gene match: 2. Germline CDR1 and CDR2: SEHNR and FQNEAQ (reference sequence). This CDR3 has 15 amino acids.

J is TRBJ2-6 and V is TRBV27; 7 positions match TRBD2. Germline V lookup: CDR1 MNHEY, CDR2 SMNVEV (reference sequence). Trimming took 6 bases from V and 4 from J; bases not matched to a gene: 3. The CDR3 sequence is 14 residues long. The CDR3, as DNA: TGTGCCAGCAGAGAAGCGGGGGGGGCCAACGTCCTGACTTTC. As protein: CASREAGGANVLTF.

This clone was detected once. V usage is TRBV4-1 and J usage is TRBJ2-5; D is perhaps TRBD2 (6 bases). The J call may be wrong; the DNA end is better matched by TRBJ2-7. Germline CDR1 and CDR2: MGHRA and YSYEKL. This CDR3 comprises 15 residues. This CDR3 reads CASSQSSGLFYEQYF. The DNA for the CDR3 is TGCGCCAGCAGCCAAAGTAGCGGACTATTCTACGAGCAGTACTTC.

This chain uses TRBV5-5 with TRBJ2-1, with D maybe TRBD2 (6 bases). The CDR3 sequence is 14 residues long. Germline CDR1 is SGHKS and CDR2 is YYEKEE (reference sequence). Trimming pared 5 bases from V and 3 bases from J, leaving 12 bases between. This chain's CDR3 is CASRMEGNYNEQFF. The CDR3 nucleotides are TGTGCCAGCAGAATGGAGGGGAACTACAATGAGCAGTTCTTC.

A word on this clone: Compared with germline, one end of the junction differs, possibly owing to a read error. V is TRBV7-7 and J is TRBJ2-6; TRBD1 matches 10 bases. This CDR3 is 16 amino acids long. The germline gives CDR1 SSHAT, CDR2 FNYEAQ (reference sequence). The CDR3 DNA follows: TGTGCTAGCAGCTTGGGGACAGGGGCTGGGGCCAACGTCCTGACTTTC. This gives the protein CASSLGTGAGANVLTF.